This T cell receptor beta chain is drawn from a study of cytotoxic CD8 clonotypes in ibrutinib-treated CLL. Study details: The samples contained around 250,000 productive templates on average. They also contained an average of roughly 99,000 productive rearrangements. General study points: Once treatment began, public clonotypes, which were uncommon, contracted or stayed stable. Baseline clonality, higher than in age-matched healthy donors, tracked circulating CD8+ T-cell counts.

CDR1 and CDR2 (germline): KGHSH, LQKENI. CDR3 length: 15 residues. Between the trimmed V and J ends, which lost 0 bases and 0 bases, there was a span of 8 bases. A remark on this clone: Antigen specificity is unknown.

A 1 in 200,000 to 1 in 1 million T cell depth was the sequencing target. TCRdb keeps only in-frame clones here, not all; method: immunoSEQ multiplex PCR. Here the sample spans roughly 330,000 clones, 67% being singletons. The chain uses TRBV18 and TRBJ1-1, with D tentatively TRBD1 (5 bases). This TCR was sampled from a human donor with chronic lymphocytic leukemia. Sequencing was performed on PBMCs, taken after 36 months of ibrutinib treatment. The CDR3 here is CASSPPGRMNTEAFF. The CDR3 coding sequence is TGTGCCAGCTCACCACCGGGACGGATGAACACTGAAGCTTTCTTT.